The T cell receptor (beta chain) described here comes from a study of shared T cell receptors in the human thymus. Profiling relied on immunoSEQ multiplex PCR, and the TCRdb table lists in-frame clones only, not all of them. The profile shows hundreds of thousands of clones, over 75% of them singletons. The germline V and J ends were trimmed by 2 bases and 0 bases, with 10 bases remaining between them. Germline V gene sequence: CDR1 SGHVS, CDR2 FNYEAQ. The length of the CDR3 is 15 residues. These same data were also listed under a study on human thymus T cells. That paper adds: What appeared biased in thymic and blood repertoires was the usage of V and J genes.

This clonotype was obtained from a boy under three years old with a congenital heart defect. The V gene is TRBV7-6, the J gene TRBJ1-2; D is unresolved. Material for sequencing was thymocytes. The CDR3 is CASSLKERANYGYTF. The CDR3 nucleotides are TGTGCCAGCAGCTTAAAGGAGCGAGCTAACTATGGCTACACCTTC.